These 3 T cell receptor beta chains came from one sample sequenced in a study of T-cell reconstitution after alpha-beta-depleted transplantation in children. Library preparation (for TCRbeta) was performed with unique molecular identifiers. TCRdb analysed the PCR reads with MiXCR anew, one entry per CDR3 protein. The sample includes hundreds of thousands of distinct CDR3 sequences, roughly a quarter of them seen just once. The specimen comprised PBMCs, mostly from graft donor cells, sampled 360 days after TCRalphabeta/CD19-depleted stem cell transplant. Receptors were obtained from a female patient between 2 and 15 years old who had a stem cell transplant for congenital amegakaryocytic thrombocytopenia, so the T cells may come from the graft donor.

The J gene is TRBJ2-4, the V gene TRBV2, with D maybe TRBD2 (6 bases). Trimming cost V 6 bases and J 8 bases, with 17 bases left between them. CDR1 is SNHLY and CDR2 is FYNNEI in the germline V gene. The length of the CDR3 is 14 residues. The CDR3 spells CASRDDGGVYIQYF. The CDR3 DNA reads TGTGCCAGCAGGGACGATGGCGGGGTGTACATTCAGTACTTC.

The chain has TRBV6-2 or TRBV6-3 and TRBJ2-1, with TRBD2 matching 10 bases. Germline lookup yields CDR1 MNHEY and CDR2 SVGEGT. This CDR3 is built from 14 residues. V was pared by 2 bases and J by 5 bases, with 0 bases of the junction left unmatched. In nucleotides, the CDR3 is TGTGCCAGCAGTTACGGGACTAGCGACAATGAGCAGTTCTTC. This translates into CASSYGTSDNEQFF.

This clonotype was found a few times. The V gene is TRBV28, the J gene TRBJ2-2; either TRBD1 or TRBD2 may supply D (6 bases each). CDR3 size: 16 residues. Germline values: CDR1 MDHEN, CDR2 SYDVKM. The V gene lost 4 bases and the J gene lost 6 bases, with 18 bases spanning the gap. CDR3 bases: TGTGCCAGCAGTTCCCGCGAGGGGGGCCTCCCCGGGGAGCTGTTTTTT. It encodes CASSSREGGLPGELFF.